This T cell receptor beta chain appears in the sequencing data of a study of CD8 T cells in Susac syndrome. About the research overall: Among the Susac syndrome patients sequenced, five or six had active disease and fewer than 10 were in remission.

V was shortened by 5 bases and J by 10 bases, with 9 bases between the two germline ends. Germline V CDR1 and CDR2: SQVTM, ANQGSEA. The CDR3 consists of 10 residues. Patients with Susac syndrome showed fulfilment of recently defined diagnostic criteria for definite or probable disease. Random hexamers were used to reverse transcribe the RNA input (about 0.5 to 1 ug). Each CDR3 protein is one row after TCRdb ran MiXCR on the immunoSEQ multiplex PCR reads. The table lists under 200,000 distinct CDR3 sequences, 94% of them singletons, with 0.12% in the top ten. The sequencing sample was made of CD4+ T cells from PBMCs. The clonotype comes from a human donor with Susac syndrome. V and J are TRBV29-1 and TRBJ2-1; no definite D call. CDR3 protein: CSVREEEQFF. The CDR3 nucleotides are TGCAGCGTTAGAGAGGAGGAGCAGTTCTTC.